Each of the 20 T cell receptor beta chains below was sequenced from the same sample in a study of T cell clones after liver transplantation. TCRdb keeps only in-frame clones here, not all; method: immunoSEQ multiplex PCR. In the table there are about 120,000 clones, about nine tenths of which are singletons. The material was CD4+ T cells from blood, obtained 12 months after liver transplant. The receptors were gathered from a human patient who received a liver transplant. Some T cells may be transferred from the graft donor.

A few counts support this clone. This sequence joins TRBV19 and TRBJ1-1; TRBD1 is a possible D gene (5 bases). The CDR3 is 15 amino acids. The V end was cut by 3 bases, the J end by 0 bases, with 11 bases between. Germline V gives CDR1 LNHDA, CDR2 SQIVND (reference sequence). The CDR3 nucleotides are TGTGCCAGTAGTATTCAGGGCAGTTTGAACACTGAAGCTTTCTTT. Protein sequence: CASSIQGSLNTEAFF.

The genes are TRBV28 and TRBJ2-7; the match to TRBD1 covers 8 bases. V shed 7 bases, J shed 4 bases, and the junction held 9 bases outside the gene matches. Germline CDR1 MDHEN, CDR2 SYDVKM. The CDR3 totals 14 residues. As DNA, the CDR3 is TGTGCCAGCACTCCCGGGGACAGGCCATACGAGCAGTACTTC. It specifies CASTPGDRPYEQYF.

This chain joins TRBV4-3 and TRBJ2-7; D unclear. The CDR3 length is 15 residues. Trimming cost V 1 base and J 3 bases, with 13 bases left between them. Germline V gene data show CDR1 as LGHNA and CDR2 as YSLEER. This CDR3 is CASSQAVTTGYEQYF. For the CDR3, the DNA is TGCGCCAGCAGCCAAGCGGTCACGACCGGCTACGAGCAGTACTTC.

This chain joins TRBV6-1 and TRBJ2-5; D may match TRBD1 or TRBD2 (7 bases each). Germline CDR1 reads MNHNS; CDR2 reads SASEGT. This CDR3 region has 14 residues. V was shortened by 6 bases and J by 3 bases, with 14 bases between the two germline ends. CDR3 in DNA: TGTGCCAGCAGCTCAGGGGGGGCTGAAGAGACCCAGTACTTC. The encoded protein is CASSSGGAEETQYF.

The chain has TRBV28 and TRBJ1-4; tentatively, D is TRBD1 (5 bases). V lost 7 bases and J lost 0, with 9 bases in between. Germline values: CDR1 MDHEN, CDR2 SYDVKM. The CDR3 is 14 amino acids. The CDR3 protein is CASTGSATNEKLFF. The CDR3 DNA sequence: TGTGCCAGCACAGGGTCGGCAACTAATGAAAAACTGTTTTTT. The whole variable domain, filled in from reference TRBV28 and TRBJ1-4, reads DVKVTQSSRYLVKRTGEKVFLECVQDMDHENMFWYRQDPGLGLRLIYFSYDVKMKEKGDIPEGYSVSREKKERFSLILESASTNQTSMYLCASTGSATNEKLFFGSGTQLSVL.

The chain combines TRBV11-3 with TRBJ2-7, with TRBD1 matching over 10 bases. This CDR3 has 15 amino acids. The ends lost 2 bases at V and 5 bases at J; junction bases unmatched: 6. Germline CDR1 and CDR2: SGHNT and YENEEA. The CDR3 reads CASSLIGTGDHEQYF. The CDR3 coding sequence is TGTGCCAGCAGCTTAATCGGGACAGGGGATCACGAGCAGTACTTC.

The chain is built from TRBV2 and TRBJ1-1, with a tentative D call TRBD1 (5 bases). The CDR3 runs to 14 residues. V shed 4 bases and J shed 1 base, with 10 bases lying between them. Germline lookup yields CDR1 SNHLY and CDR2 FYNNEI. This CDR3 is CASSVGQGNTEAFF. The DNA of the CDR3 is TGTGCCAGCAGTGTGGGGCAGGGGAACACTGAAGCTTTCTTT.

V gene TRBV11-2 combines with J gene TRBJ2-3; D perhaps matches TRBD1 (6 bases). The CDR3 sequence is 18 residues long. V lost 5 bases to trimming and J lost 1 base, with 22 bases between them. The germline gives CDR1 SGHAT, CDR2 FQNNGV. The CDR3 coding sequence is TGTGCCAGCAGCCATTATAACAGGGTATCTCCCCGCACAGATACGCAGTATTTT. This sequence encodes CASSHYNRVSPRTDTQYF.

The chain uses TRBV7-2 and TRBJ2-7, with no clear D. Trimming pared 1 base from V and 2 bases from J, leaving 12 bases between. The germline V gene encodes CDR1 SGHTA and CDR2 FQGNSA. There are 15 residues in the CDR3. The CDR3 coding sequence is TGTGCCAGCAGCTTAGATTTGTTTGACGCCTACGAGCAGTACTTC. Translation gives CASSLDLFDAYEQYF.

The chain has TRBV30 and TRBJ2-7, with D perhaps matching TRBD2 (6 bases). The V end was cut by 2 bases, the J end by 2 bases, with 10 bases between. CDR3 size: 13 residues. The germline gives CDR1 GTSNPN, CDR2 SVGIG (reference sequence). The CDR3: CAWSSTGAYEQYF. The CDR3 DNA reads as TGTGCCTGGAGTTCAACGGGAGCCTACGAGCAGTACTTC.

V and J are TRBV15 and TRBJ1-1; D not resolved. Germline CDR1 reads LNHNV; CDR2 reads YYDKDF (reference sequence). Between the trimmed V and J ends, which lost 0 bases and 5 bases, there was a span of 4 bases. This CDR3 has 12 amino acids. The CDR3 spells CATSRETTEAFF. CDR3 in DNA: TGTGCCACCAGCAGAGAGACAACTGAAGCTTTCTTT.

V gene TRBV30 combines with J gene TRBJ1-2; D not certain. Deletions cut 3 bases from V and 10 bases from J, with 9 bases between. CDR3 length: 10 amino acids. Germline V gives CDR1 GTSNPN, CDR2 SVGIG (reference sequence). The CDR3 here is CAWRAGSYTF. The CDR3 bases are TGTGCCTGGAGGGCGGGGTCCTACACCTTC.

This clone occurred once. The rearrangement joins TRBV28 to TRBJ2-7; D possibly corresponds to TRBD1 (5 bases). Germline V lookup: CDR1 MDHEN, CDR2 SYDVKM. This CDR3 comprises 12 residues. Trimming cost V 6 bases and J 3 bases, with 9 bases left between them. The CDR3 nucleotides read TGTGCCAGCAGAAAAGACAGCTACGAGCAGTACTTC. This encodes CASRKDSYEQYF.

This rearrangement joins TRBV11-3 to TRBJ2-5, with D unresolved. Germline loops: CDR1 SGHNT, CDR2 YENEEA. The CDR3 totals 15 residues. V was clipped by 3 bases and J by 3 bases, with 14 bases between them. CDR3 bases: TGTGCCAGCAGCTTTCTGGAAGGATGGAAAGAGACCCAGTACTTC. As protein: CASSFLEGWKETQYF.

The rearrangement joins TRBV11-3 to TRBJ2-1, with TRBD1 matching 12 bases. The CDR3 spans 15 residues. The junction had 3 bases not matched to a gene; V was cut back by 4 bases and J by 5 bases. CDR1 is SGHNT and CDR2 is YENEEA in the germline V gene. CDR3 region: CASSSGQGAHNEQFF. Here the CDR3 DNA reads TGTGCCAGCAGCTCGGGACAGGGGGCCCACAATGAGCAGTTCTTC.

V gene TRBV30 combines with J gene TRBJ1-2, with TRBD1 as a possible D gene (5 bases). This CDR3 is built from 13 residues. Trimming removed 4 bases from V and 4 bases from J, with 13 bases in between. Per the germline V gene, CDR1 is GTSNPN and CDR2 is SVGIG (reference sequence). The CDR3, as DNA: TGTGCCTGGAATGGGGGGGATAGCTATGGCTACACCTTC. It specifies CAWNGGDSYGYTF.

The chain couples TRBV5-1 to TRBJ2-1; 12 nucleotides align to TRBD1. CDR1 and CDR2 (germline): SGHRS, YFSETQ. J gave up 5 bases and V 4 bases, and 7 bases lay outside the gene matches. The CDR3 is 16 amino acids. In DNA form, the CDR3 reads TGCGCCAGCAGCGGAACGGGACAGGGGGCTAACAATGAGCAGTTCTTC. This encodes CASSGTGQGANNEQFF. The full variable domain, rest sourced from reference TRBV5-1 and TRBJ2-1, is KAGVTQTPRYLIKTRGQQVTLSCSPISGHRSVSWYQQTPGQGLQFLFEYFSETQRNKGNFPGRFSGRQFSNSRSEMNVSTLELGDSALYLCASSGTGQGANNEQFFGPGTRLTVL.

CDR3 nucleotides: TGTGCCAGCAGCTTCCGCCGGGACAGGGGTACTGAAGCTTTCTTT. It yields the protein CASSFRRDRGTEAFF. This rearrangement joins TRBV7-2 to TRBJ1-1; TRBD1 agrees at 10 bases. Germline values: CDR1 SGHTA, CDR2 FQGNSA. The trim removed 3 bases at V and 5 bases at J, leaving 6 bases unmatched. The CDR3 extends over 15 amino acids.

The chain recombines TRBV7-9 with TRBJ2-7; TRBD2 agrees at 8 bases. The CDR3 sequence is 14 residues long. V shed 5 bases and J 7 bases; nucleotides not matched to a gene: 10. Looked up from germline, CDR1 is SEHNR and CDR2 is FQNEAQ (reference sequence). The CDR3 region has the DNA TGTGCCAGCAGCCCAAGCGGGAGCCGGAGGGAGCAGTACTTC. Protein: CASSPSGSRREQYF.

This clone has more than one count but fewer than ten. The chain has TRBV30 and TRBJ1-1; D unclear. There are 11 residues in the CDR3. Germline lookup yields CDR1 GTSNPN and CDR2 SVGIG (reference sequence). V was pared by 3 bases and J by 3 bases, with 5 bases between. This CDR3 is CAWRRDTEAFF. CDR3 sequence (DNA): TGTGCCTGGAGGAGGGACACTGAAGCTTTCTTT.